Shown below are 6 T cell receptor beta chains from a single sample sequenced in a study of blood T cell repertoires in COVID-19. Data came from immunoSEQ multiplex PCR; TCRdb stores just in-frame clones and leaves some out. Of some 300,000 clones detected, about 87% appear once; the ten largest clones hold 6.3%. Sequencing was carried out using peripheral blood. The receptors derive from a woman in her 50s with COVID-19, enrolled during active disease.

The V call is TRBV5-1, the J call TRBJ2-7, with 9 nucleotides matching TRBD2. The CDR3 extends over 14 amino acids. The V and J ends lost 0 bases and 4 bases, in that order; junction bases with no gene match: 2. Germline V lookup: CDR1 SGHRS, CDR2 YFSETQ. The CDR3 sequence is CASSLVLAGYEQYF. In DNA form, the CDR3 reads TGCGCCAGCAGCTTGGTGCTAGCGGGGTACGAGCAGTACTTC.

The chain carries TRBV7-2 and TRBJ1-1; 8 bases fit TRBD1. Germline V lookup: CDR1 SGHTA, CDR2 FQGNSA. This CDR3 is 15 amino acids long. The J segment lost 4 bases and the V segment lost 4 bases, leaving 8 bases of the junction unmatched. The CDR3 region has the DNA TGTGCCAGCAGCTCGCAGGGGGCGCTGAGCACTGAAGCTTTCTTT. The encoded protein is CASSSQGALSTEAFF.

The rearrangement links TRBV21-1 to TRBJ1-2. TRBV21-1 is a pseudogene segment. CDR3 size: 11 residues. This CDR3 reads CASPVSHGYTF. CDR3 nucleotides: TGTGCCAGTCCCGTCTCCCATGGCTACACCTTC.

This clone was seen once. J is TRBJ1-5 and V is TRBV19, with D uncertain. The CDR3 runs to 15 residues. The V gene lost 1 base and the J gene lost 0 bases, with 7 bases spanning the gap. Germline values: CDR1 LNHDA, CDR2 SQIVND (reference sequence). The chain's CDR3 is CASSIGPHSNQPQHF. The CDR3 region has the DNA TGTGCCAGTAGTATAGGGCCCCATAGCAATCAGCCCCAGCATTTT.

The rearrangement uses TRBV27 and TRBJ1-3; 12 bases line up with TRBD1. This CDR3 has 18 residues. Per the germline V gene, CDR1 is MNHEY and CDR2 is SMNVEV (reference sequence). V lost 8 bases to trimming and J lost 7 bases; unmatched junction nucleotides: 18. The CDR3 nucleotides read TGTGCCAGCTCCATATACGCCGGGACAGGGGGCCCGCCGAACACCATATATTTT. Its protein is CASSIYAGTGGPPNTIYF.

V usage is TRBV9 and J usage is TRBJ2-1; 11 nucleotides align to TRBD2. V dropped 2 bases and J dropped 8; count of bases not matched to a gene: 12. CDR3 length: 17 residues. Germline values: CDR1 SGDLS, CDR2 YYNGEE. CDR3 loop: CASSVTRIAGGPYEQFF. The CDR3 nucleotides are TGTGCCAGCAGCGTCACCAGAATAGCGGGAGGGCCTTATGAGCAGTTCTTC.